This T cell receptor beta chain was profiled in a study of CD8 T cells in Susac syndrome. The RNA, roughly 0.45 to 1 ug, was put through reverse transcription using random hexamers. Multiplex immunoSEQ PCR targeted 54 Vbeta and 13 Jbeta TCR beta segments. One entry per CDR3 protein, called by TCRdb with MiXCR from the immunoSEQ multiplex PCR reads. The table has 40,000 to 60,000 distinct CDR3 sequences, 93% seen once; the top ten hold about 0.54%. The CDR3 runs to 14 residues. Germline lookup yields CDR1 LGHDT and CDR2 YNNKEL (reference sequence). Trimming left V 0 bases short and J 1 base short, with 6 bases between. High-throughput TCR beta sequencing covered peripheral CD8+ and CD4+ T cells. Treatment-naive patients with stable or active relapsing-remitting disease served as multiple sclerosis controls. Negative isolation yielded the CD8+ and CD4+ T cells, while FACS enriched the TEMRA cells.

V is TRBV3-1 and J is TRBJ2-5; no firm D call. This clonotype was sampled from a human donor with multiple sclerosis. The source material was CD8+ T cells from PBMCs. CDR3 DNA sequence: TGTGCCAGCAGCCAAGAACAGTTCCAAGAGACCCAGTACTTC. Amino acid sequence: CASSQEQFQETQYF.